The T cell receptor beta chain described here comes from a study of beta chain features in type 1 diabetes (dated by TCRdb to the late 2010s). Regarding the research as a whole: No differences in mean age, gender distribution, total cell number or subset yield were found between patients and healthy donors. A total of just under 110,000,000 sorted cells were examined across all samples, and RNA yield correlated strongly with the number of cells per subset. Regulatory and stem cell-like memory subsets were isolated from only 8 patients and roughly eight healthy donors, whereas naive and central memory subsets came from all 30 or so donors. In the study, TCRB repertoires of sorted circulating CD4+ T cell subsets from recently diagnosed type 1 diabetes patients were compared with those of matched healthy donors. Overall study results and their limits: Fewer insertions and more nucleotide deletions at VDJ recombination sites were observed in patients with type 1 diabetes, implying thymic rearrangement abnormalities. Type 1 diabetes patients showed a moderate but significant shortening of TCRB CDR3 length in all four CD4+ subsets. Naive, central memory and regulatory TCRB repertoires appeared to be more alike among patients than among healthy donors. Because cDNA rather than genomic DNA was sequenced, highly expressing activated cells could have been over-represented, although no difference in activation and CD3 levels was found between groups. Only small numbers of individuals were included in the HLA sub-analyses, which left unresolved whether HLA type had any influence on TCRB rearrangement. PCR might favor shorter templates, but patient and control samples were amplified and corrected together, so any skew would affect both groups equally.

Trimming costs V 6 bases and J 4 bases, and their ends lie 12 bases apart. CDR1 and CDR2, looked up from the germline V gene, are ENHRY and SYGVKD. From the cysteine up to the phenylalanine, the CDR3 has a length of 14 residues. The entry retains the CDR3 DNA only, 42 bases that are in frame from base 1. From each donor, a single peripheral blood sample of 100 to 150 mL on average was drawn into heparinised tubes. Naive, central memory, regulatory and stem cell-like memory CD4+ T cells were sorted on a BD FACSAria II using a panel including CD45RO, CCR7, CD25, CD127, CD95 and CD27. A purity above 95% was achieved for all sorted populations. PBMCs were isolated immediately by Lymphoprep density gradient centrifugation and stained directly without culture. So that batch effects would be minimized, each experiment stained and sorted samples in pairs, pairing one healthy donor with one patient. The High Capacity cDNA Reverse Transcription Kit was used to reverse transcribe all of the isolated RNA, meaning that expressed TCRB transcripts were what got sequenced. Deep immunoSEQ sequencing was applied to naive, central memory and regulatory T cell samples, giving an average of about 3.8 million total reads per sample. Sorted cells were lysed in RLT buffer, and RNA was extracted using DNase-treated RNeasy Micro or Mini kits according to cell number. Each cell subset was processed on its own to prevent cross-contamination, while patient and healthy donor samples were processed together. TCRB sequences were amplified from cDNA with the immunoSEQ multiplex PCR, producing 87-bp fragments spanning the CDR3 region. The amplicons were sequenced using the Illumina HiSeq platform. Per the source publication's procedure: PCR bias was corrected computationally using synthetic template baselines, and reads within Hamming distance 2 were collapsed, with unmergeable singletons discarded. Reads were aligned against IMGT to assign V, D and J genes, CDR3 length and insertions or deletions at six rearrangement sites. Within each subset, clonotype counts were normalized to the number of sorted cells before true diversity and Gini coefficients were calculated with the tcR R package. Repertoire sharing was quantified using the overlap coefficient calculated on TCRB nucleotide sequences. This immuneACCESS table, as held by TCRdb, lists in-frame sequences with V and J called but not all clones. Of the missing ones, under half trace to an unresolved V gene in checked studies; the others have no known cause. That table is the source of V, J and clone size, and D and trimming were worked out from the DNA. This sample holds more than 300,000 clones; 9.6% were observed only once. 0.6% of the sample rests with the top ten.

In the case of this clone: This clone's antigen is unknown. One base away there is no much larger clone; base qualities are not given.

The V gene is TRBV10-3 and the J gene is TRBJ2-2, with the D segment identity uncertain. The origin of this receptor is a young man with type 1 diabetes. The sequenced sample was central memory CD4+ T cells from blood. For the CDR3, the sequence is CAIREKGLTGELFF. The nucleotides are TGTGCCATCAGAGAGAAGGGCCTCACCGGGGAGCTGTTTTTT.